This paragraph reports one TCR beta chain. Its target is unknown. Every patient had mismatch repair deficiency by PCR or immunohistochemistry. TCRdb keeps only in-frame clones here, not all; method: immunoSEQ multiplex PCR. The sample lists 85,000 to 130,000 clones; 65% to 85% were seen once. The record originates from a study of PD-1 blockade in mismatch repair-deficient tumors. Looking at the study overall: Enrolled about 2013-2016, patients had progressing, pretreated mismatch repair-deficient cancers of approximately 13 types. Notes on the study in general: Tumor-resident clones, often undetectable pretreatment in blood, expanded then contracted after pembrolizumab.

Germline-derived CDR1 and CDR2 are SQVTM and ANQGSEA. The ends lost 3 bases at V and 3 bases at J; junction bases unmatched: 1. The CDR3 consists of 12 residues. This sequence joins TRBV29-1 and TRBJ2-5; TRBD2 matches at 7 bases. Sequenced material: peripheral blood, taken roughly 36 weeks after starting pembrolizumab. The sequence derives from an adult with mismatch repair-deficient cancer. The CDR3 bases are TGCAGCGTTGAGCGGGGGAAAGAGACCCAGTACTTC. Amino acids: CSVERGKETQYF.